This T cell receptor beta chain is from a study of blood T cell repertoires in COVID-19 (dated by TCRdb to 2018 to 2021). Some background on the complete study: Samples covering the acute and convalescent phases of COVID-19 were provided by collaborators in the United States, Italy and Spain. The dataset comprised deeply sampled blood TCRbeta repertoires from subjects exposed to, actively infected with, or recovered from COVID-19. Where available, HLA class I and class II types were taken from metadata supplied by the sample provider and were not determined by assay-based typing. Nearly every sample came with metadata listing a de-identified subject ID, COVID-19 status, age in years and sex. The samples were drawn from the first 160 participants of the ongoing ImmuneRACE study and from over 950 subjects provided by 6 global collaborators. The repertoires were made available in a free public database intended to serve as a resource for research on the immune response to SARS-CoV-2. The prospective study material was composed of cDNA or gDNA derived from T cells, B-cell-depleted T cells, or PBMCs. Results the study describes overall, beyond this receptor: How much clinical and demographic metadata was included differed by source and by participant, and the metadata was provided uncurated.

The junction shows trimming of 6 bases on V and 2 bases on J, and the gene matches do not reach 10 bases of it. The CDR3 runs 15 amino acids, cysteine and phenylalanine included. Just the 45-base CDR3 DNA is kept, in frame starting at base 1. CDR1 is given as SGHTA and CDR2 as FQGNSA, both from the germline V gene. To note about this clone: Its antigen remains unidentified. No per-base quality is available; no much larger clone lies one base away.

In the prospective study, participants were 18 to 89 years old, resided in 25 or so geographic areas of the United States, and were enrolled through a virtual design. In the prospective study, cohorts were assigned on the basis of participant-reported clinical history obtained from a screening survey and a study questionnaire. Each participant in the prospective study had whole blood, serum and a nasopharyngeal or oropharyngeal swab collected by mobile phlebotomists. Prospective study participants could optionally give additional blood draws and questionnaires over an approximately two-month period. Before DNA extraction, prospective study blood samples were shipped either frozen or at room temperature. TCRbeta CDR3 regions were amplified from genomic DNA by means of the immunoSEQ Assay, a bias-controlled multiplex PCR. In the original analysis: Nucleated cell counts per sample were estimated from amplification of reference gene primers within the assay. To quantify the absolute abundance of each unique TCRbeta CDR3 rearrangement, sequence reads were collapsed and filtered. For each sample, productive Simpson clonality was calculated by taking the square root of Simpson's diversity index across productive rearrangements. Sourced from immuneACCESS, this table was stored by TCRdb with only in-frame sequences that have V and J called. A share of the clones is absent; for the studies checked, an unresolved V gene accounts for under half, and the remainder has no known explanation. The V and J calls and the clone size are those of that table, but D and trimming were determined from the DNA. The sample table shows almost 85,000 clones, and 85% to 90% are seen once. Jointly, the top ten make up 0.9% to 1.5% of the sample.

The chain is made from TRBV7-2 and TRBJ2-7, and TRBD2 aligns with 7 junction nucleotides. The TCR was taken from a woman in her forties or fifties with acute COVID-19. Sequenced material: PBMCs or T cells enriched from blood (not recorded which). The bases read TGTGCCAGCAGGCCACCCGGCGGGGGAGCCTACGAGCAGTACTTC. This encodes CASRPPGGGAYEQYF.